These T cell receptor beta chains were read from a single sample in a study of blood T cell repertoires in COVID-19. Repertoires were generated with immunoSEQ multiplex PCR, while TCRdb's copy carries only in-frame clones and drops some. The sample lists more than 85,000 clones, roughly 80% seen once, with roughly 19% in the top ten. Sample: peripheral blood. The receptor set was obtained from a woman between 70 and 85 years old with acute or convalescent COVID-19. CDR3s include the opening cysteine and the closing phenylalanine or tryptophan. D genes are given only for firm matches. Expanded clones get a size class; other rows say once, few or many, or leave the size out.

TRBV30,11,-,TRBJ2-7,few,CAYLSSYEQYF,TGTGCCTACCTGAGCTCCTACGAGCAGTACTTC
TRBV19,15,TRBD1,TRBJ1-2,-,CASTPQGALDYGYTF,TGTGCCAGTACACCACAGGGGGCTCTGGACTATGGCTACACCTTC
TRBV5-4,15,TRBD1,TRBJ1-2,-,CASKESDRVAYGYTF,TGTGCCAGCAAAGAGTCCGACAGGGTAGCGTATGGCTACACCTTC
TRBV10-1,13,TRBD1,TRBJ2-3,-,CASSGTGTDTQYF,TGCGCCAGCTCCGGGACAGGCACAGATACGCAGTATTTT
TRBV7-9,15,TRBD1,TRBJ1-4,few,CASSLANRGWEKLFF,TGTGCCAGCAGCTTAGCGAACAGGGGATGGGAAAAACTGTTTTTT
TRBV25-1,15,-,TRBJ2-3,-,CASSESAISTDTQYF,TGTGCCAGCAGTGAATCTGCGATTAGCACAGATACGCAGTATTTT
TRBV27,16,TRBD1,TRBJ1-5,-,CASRRLGQGAHQPQHF,TGTGCCAGCAGACGGTTGGGACAGGGGGCGCATCAGCCCCAGCATTTT
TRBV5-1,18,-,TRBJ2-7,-,CASSRAQYRGARGYEQYF,TGCGCCAGCAGCAGAGCCCAATACCGGGGCGCGCGGGGCTACGAGCAGTACTTC
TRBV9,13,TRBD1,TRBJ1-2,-,CASSAGQGHGYTF,TGTGCCAGCAGCGCGGGACAGGGGCATGGCTACACCTTC
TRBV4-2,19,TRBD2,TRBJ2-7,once,CASSEEYLGLAGVGYEQYF,TGTGCCAGCAGCGAAGAATACCTGGGACTAGCGGGGGTCGGCTACGAGCAGTACTTC
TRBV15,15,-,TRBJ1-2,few,CATSRDSGFDYGYTF,TGTGCCACCAGCAGAGATTCTGGCTTCGACTATGGCTACACCTTC